The 27 T cell receptor beta chains presented below share a single source sample, sequenced in a study of T cells after yellow fever vaccination. MiXCR was run by TCRdb on the 5' RACE reads, yielding one entry per CDR3 protein. Among 120,000 or so distinct CDR3 sequences listed, 15% were seen once. The input for sequencing was CD8+ T cells sorted from PBMCs, taken 5 days after the yellow fever booster vaccination. The receptor source for this set is a man aged 18 to 30 who received the YFV17D yellow fever vaccine.

CDR3 nucleotide sequence: TGTGCCAGCGATCGGGACAGTAACACCGGGGAGCTGTTTTTT. Amino acids: CASDRDSNTGELFF. The chain carries TRBV28 and TRBJ2-2; TRBD1 aligns across 7 bases. The CDR3 has 14 amino acids. Germline trimming cut 8 bases from V and 2 bases from J; bases unmatched to any gene: 5. Germline-derived CDR1 and CDR2 are MDHEN and SYDVKM.

V is TRBV12-3 or TRBV12-4 and J is TRBJ2-1; no clear D gene. This CDR3 is built from 11 residues. V lost 7 bases and J 6 bases, leaving 7 bases between the germline ends. CDR3 sequence: CASKGPNEQFF. CDR3 DNA sequence: TGTGCCAGCAAAGGGCCCAATGAGCAGTTCTTC.

This clonotype was seen more than once but under ten times. The CDR3 sequence: CASSHVPGPNQPQHF. CDR3 in DNA: TGCGCCAGCAGCCATGTCCCGGGACCTAATCAGCCCCAGCATTTT. The chain combines TRBV4-1 with TRBJ1-5, with TRBD1 as a possible D gene (5 bases). The CDR3 is made up of 15 amino acids. The V gene's germline CDR1 is MGHRA and CDR2 YSYEKL. V was clipped by 3 bases and J by 4 bases, with 13 bases between them.

The chain links TRBV3-1 to TRBJ1-3, with 7 nucleotides matching TRBD1. V gave up 6 bases and J gave up 2 bases; unmatched junction bases: 7. This CDR3 spans 15 amino acids. In germline, CDR1 is LGHDT, CDR2 YNNKEL (reference sequence). The CDR3 here is CASSQTGHAGNTIYF. The CDR3 DNA follows: TGTGCCAGCAGTCAGACAGGGCATGCTGGAAACACCATATATTTT.

This clonotype was detected ten times or more. The CDR3 DNA sequence: TGTGCCAGCAGCCTAGACTCCCCAACAGATACGCAGTATTTT. Residues: CASSLDSPTDTQYF. This chain links TRBV9 with TRBJ2-3; D unclear. The germline gives CDR1 SGDLS, CDR2 YYNGEE. Trimming cost V 4 bases and J 3 bases, with 12 bases left between them. The CDR3 length is 14 residues.

This clonotype showed up just a few times. The chain joins TRBV7-9 to TRBJ1-4, with 7 bases aligning to TRBD1. The CDR3 length is 16 residues. With 5 bases clipped from V and 4 bases from J, the junction kept 10 bases outside the gene matches. Germline CDR1 SEHNR, CDR2 FQNEAQ (reference sequence). In DNA form, the CDR3 reads TGTGCCAGCAGCCTCCGGGGACAGACGATTAATGAAAAACTGTTTTTT. It specifies CASSLRGQTINEKLFF.

This clonotype was recorded many times. The chain recombines TRBV30 with TRBJ2-1, with D perhaps matching TRBD1 or TRBD2 (5 bases each). Germline V gene sequence: CDR1 GTSNPN, CDR2 SVGIG (reference sequence). Trimming stripped 4 bases from V and 5 bases from J, with 12 bases between. The CDR3 has 13 residues. The CDR3 sequence: CAWNSGTDNEQFF. CDR3 in DNA: TGTGCCTGGAATTCGGGGACCGACAATGAGCAGTTCTTC.

The rearrangement links TRBV6-5 to TRBJ2-1; D is tentatively TRBD1 or TRBD2 (5 bases each). The germline V and J ends were trimmed by 5 bases and 5 bases, with 13 bases remaining between them. The CDR3 is made up of 14 amino acids. Germline V gene sequence: CDR1 MNHEY, CDR2 SVGAGI. DNA for the CDR3: TGTGCCAGCAGTCCGTCGGGGCCAAACAATGAGCAGTTCTTC. This sequence encodes CASSPSGPNNEQFF.

The V gene is TRBV27, the J gene TRBJ2-7, with 11 bases fitting TRBD2. The CDR3 contains 15 residues. Germline V lookup: CDR1 MNHEY, CDR2 SMNVEV (reference sequence). V trimming: 4 bases; J trimming: 3 bases; junction bases outside the gene matches: 5. CDR3 sequence reads: CASSYSGGGDYEQYV. Here the CDR3 DNA reads TGTGCCAGCAGTTATAGCGGGGGGGGAGACTACGAGCAGTACGTC.

The CDR3 DNA sequence: TGTGCCAGCAGTTTAAGGGGGCCGGCTGAAGCTTTCTTT. It is translated as CASSLRGPAEAFF. V is TRBV27 and J is TRBJ1-1, with 7 nucleotides matching TRBD1. The J segment lost 6 bases and the V segment lost 2 bases, leaving 3 bases of the junction unmatched. Germline V gene lookup returns CDR1 MNHEY and CDR2 SMNVEV (reference sequence). CDR3 length equals 13 residues.

In its sample, this clonotype was seen many times. The rearrangement joins TRBV20-1 to TRBJ2-1, with 8 nucleotides matching TRBD1. CDR3 length: 16 amino acids. J gave up 1 base and V 5 bases, and 10 bases lay outside the gene matches. The germline V gene has CDR1 DFQATT and CDR2 SNEGSKA (reference sequence). Written as DNA, the CDR3 is TGCAGTGCTCGTCGGACAGGGTGGTTGTCCTACAATGAGCAGTTCTTC. Its translation is CSARRTGWLSYNEQFF.

The V call is TRBV7-6, the J call TRBJ2-7; D gene ambiguous. Germline V gene data show CDR1 as SGHVS and CDR2 as FNYEAQ. V was shortened by 5 bases and J by 5 bases, with 7 bases between the two germline ends. The CDR3 length is 11 residues. The CDR3 here is CASSHADEQYF. In DNA form, the CDR3 reads TGTGCCAGCAGCCACGCGGACGAGCAGTACTTC.

The V call is TRBV7-9, the J call TRBJ2-1, with 7 bases that match TRBD1. J was trimmed by 7 bases and V by 1 base; bases with no gene match: 10. The CDR3 sequence is 16 residues long. The germline CDR1 and CDR2 sequences are SEHNR and FQNEAQ (reference sequence). The CDR3 loop reads CASSLVITGAENEQFF. CDR3 DNA sequence: TGTGCCAGCAGCTTAGTGATCACAGGGGCGGAGAATGAGCAGTTCTTC. Combining the CDR3 with reference TRBV7-9 and TRBJ2-1 gives the whole variable domain DTGVSQNPRHKITKRGQNVTFRCDPISEHNRLYWYRQTLGQGPEFLTYFQNEAQLEKSRLLSDRFSAERPKGSFSTLEIQRTEQGDSAMYLCASSLVITGAENEQFFGPGTRLTVL.

The chain has TRBV4-3 and TRBJ2-7; D may be TRBD1 or TRBD2 (5 bases each). Germline CDR1 is LGHNA and CDR2 is YSLEER. The CDR3 length is 17 residues. V lost 0 bases and J lost 5, with 20 bases in between. The CDR3 loop is CASSQEGGQGRFDEQYF. The DNA of the CDR3 is TGCGCCAGCAGCCAAGAAGGCGGGCAGGGTAGATTCGACGAGCAGTACTTC.

The chain employs TRBV27 and TRBJ2-2; tentative D call: TRBD2 (7 bases). CDR1 is MNHEY, CDR2 SMNVEV, per germline (reference sequence). V lost 7 bases to trimming and J lost 4 bases, with 10 bases between them. The CDR3 contains 13 residues. CDR3 sequence (DNA): TGTGCCAGCATGCGGGGGCGCACCGGGGAGCTGTTTTTT. It yields the protein CASMRGRTGELFF.

This clonotype was recorded many times. This chain joins TRBV4-2 and TRBJ1-6; unclear D gene. Germline V gene sequence: CDR1 LGHNA, CDR2 YNFKEQ. V gave up 1 base and J gave up 11 bases, with 15 bases separating them. This CDR3 region has 15 residues. The CDR3 DNA reads as TGTGCCAGCAGCCAAGGGAGGGCCCCCCTAGCACCCCTCCACTTT. Protein: CASSQGRAPLAPLHF.

This clonotype occurred once. The chain couples TRBV5-1 to TRBJ1-4; D gene unclear. Trimming pared 0 bases from V and 8 bases from J, leaving 14 bases between. Germline-derived CDR1 and CDR2 are SGHRS and YFSETQ. The CDR3 is 15 amino acids. CDR3 in amino acids: CASSLAGRDEEKLFF. The CDR3 DNA reads as TGCGCCAGCAGCTTGGCCGGGAGGGATGAGGAAAAACTGTTTTTT.

This clonotype was seen more than once but under ten times. The chain carries TRBV7-2 and TRBJ1-4, with D unresolved. Germline loops: CDR1 SGHTA, CDR2 FQGNSA. This CDR3 comprises 15 residues. V lost 4 bases, J lost 7 bases, and 16 bases lay in between. CDR3 DNA sequence: TGTGCCAGCAGCTCCGCCCAGTACCCTGGTGAAAAACTGTTTTTT. Amino acids: CASSSAQYPGEKLFF.

This sequence joins TRBV27 and TRBJ1-2, with 11 bases lining up with TRBD1. CDR1 and CDR2 from the germline V gene are MNHEY and SMNVEV (reference sequence). V lost 5 bases and J lost 2; bases outside the gene matches: 10. The CDR3 covers 17 residues. The CDR3 bases are TGTGCCAGCAGTCCTCAAAATGGGGACAGGGGGAACTATGGCTACACCTTC. Translated: CASSPQNGDRGNYGYTF.

This clonotype has more than one count but fewer than ten. V and J are TRBV4-1 and TRBJ1-1, with D possibly TRBD1 on 6 matching bases. CDR1 is MGHRA, CDR2 YSYEKL, per germline. The germline V and J ends were trimmed by 2 bases and 0 bases, with 13 bases remaining between them. The CDR3 totals 16 residues. As DNA, the CDR3 is TGCGCCAGCAGCCAACCCGGACAGCTCATGAACACTGAAGCTTTCTTT. Its protein product is CASSQPGQLMNTEAFF.

There are a few counts of this clonotype. The chain carries TRBV4-3 and TRBJ2-1, with D unclear. CDR3 size: 14 residues. Trimming pared 0 bases from V and 5 bases from J, leaving 8 bases between. Germline lookup yields CDR1 LGHNA and CDR2 YSLEER. The CDR3 loop reads CASSQEQNHNEQFF. The CDR3 DNA reads as TGCGCCAGCAGCCAAGAACAGAACCACAATGAGCAGTTCTTC.

This clonotype was observed a handful of times. The chain joins TRBV4-1 to TRBJ2-1; TRBD1 or TRBD2 may be the D gene (6 bases each). The CDR3 consists of 15 residues. Germline V gene data show CDR1 as MGHRA and CDR2 as YSYEKL. Trimming removed 1 base from V and 2 bases from J, with 9 bases in between. The CDR3 loop is CASSQGGATYNEQFF. CDR3 bases: TGCGCCAGCAGCCAAGGGGGGGCTACCTACAATGAGCAGTTCTTC.

The chain joins TRBV7-6 to TRBJ1-6; tentatively, D is TRBD1 (5 bases). Trimming took 5 bases from V and 14 from J, leaving 16 bases between them. The CDR3 runs 13 residues. The germline gives CDR1 SGHVS, CDR2 FNYEAQ. Written as DNA, the CDR3 is TGTGCCAGCAGCCCGTGGGCAGGGCGAGCCCTCCACTTT. It encodes CASSPWAGRALHF.

There are many counts of this clonotype. This rearrangement joins TRBV12-3 or TRBV12-4 to TRBJ2-5; no reliable D call. The CDR3 is 11 residues long. V lost 5 bases to trimming and J lost 5 bases, with 6 bases between them. The CDR3 region is CASSRMETQYF. In nucleotides, the CDR3 is TGTGCCAGCAGTCGGATGGAGACCCAGTACTTC.

A few counts support this clonotype. This rearrangement joins TRBV7-2 to TRBJ2-1, with 7 positions matching TRBD2. J lost 3 bases, V lost 5 bases, and 4 bases had no gene match. Germline V gene data show CDR1 as SGHTA and CDR2 as FQGNSA. The CDR3 runs to 14 residues. In DNA, the CDR3 is TGTGCCAGCAGCCAGACTAGCCTCTACAATGAGCAGTTCTTC. This codes for CASSQTSLYNEQFF.

The chain employs TRBV5-5 and TRBJ2-3; 12 nucleotides line up with TRBD1. The CDR3 spans 18 residues. After removal of 1 base from V and 9 bases from J, the junction contained 15 bases not matched to a gene. Per germline, CDR1 SGHKS and CDR2 YYEKEE (reference sequence). DNA of the CDR3: TGTGCCAGCAGCTTGAAGGGACAGGGGGCCTCCATATTGTCGACGCAGTATTTT. Translated, it gives CASSLKGQGASILSTQYF.

This clonotype was observed a few times. J is TRBJ2-3 and V is TRBV5-1; 10 bases agree with TRBD2. Germline V lookup: CDR1 SGHRS, CDR2 YFSETQ. The CDR3 runs 18 residues. Trimming removed 4 bases from V and 1 base from J; junction bases left unmatched: 12. The CDR3 region is CASSTASGGHQGTDTQYF. The CDR3, as DNA: TGCGCCAGCAGCACCGCTAGCGGGGGCCATCAAGGCACAGATACGCAGTATTTT.